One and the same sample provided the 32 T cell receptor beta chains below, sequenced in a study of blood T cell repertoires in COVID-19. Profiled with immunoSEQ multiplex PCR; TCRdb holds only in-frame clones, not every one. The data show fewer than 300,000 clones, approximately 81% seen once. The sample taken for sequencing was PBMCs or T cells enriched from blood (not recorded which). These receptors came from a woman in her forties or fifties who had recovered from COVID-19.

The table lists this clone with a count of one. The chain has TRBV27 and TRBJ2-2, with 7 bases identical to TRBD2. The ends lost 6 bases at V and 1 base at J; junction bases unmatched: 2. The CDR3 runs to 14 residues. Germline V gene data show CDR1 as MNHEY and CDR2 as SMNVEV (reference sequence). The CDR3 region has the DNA TGTGCCAGCAGGACGGGGGGGAACACCGGGGAGCTGTTTTTT. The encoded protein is CASRTGGNTGELFF.

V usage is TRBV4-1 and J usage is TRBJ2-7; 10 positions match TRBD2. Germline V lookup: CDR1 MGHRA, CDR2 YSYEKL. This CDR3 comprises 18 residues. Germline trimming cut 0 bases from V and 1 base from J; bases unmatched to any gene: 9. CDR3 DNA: TGCGCCAGCAGCCAAGAACCCCCCGTAGCGGGAGGTTCCTACGAGCAGTACTTC. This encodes CASSQEPPVAGGSYEQYF.

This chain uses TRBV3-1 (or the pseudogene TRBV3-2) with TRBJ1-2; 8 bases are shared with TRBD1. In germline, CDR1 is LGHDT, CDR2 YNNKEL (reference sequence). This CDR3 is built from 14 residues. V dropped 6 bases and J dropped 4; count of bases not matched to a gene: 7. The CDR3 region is CASSYGQGLYGYTF. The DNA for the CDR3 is TGTGCCAGCAGTTACGGACAGGGCCTCTATGGCTACACCTTC.

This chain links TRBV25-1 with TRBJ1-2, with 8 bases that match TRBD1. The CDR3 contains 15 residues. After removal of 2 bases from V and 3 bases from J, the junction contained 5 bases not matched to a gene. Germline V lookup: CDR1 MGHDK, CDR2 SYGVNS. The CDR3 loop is CASSEPGQGDYGYTF. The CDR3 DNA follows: TGTGCCAGCAGTGAACCTGGACAGGGTGACTATGGCTACACCTTC.

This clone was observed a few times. The CDR3, as DNA: TGTGCCAGCAGTTTATTGGCGGAGAACTATGGCTACACCTTC. It is translated as CASSLLAENYGYTF. The chain has TRBV28 and TRBJ1-2; no reliable D call. CDR1 MDHEN and CDR2 SYDVKM come from the germline V gene. The CDR3 consists of 14 residues. The V and J ends lost 1 base and 2 bases respectively, with 8 bases between them.

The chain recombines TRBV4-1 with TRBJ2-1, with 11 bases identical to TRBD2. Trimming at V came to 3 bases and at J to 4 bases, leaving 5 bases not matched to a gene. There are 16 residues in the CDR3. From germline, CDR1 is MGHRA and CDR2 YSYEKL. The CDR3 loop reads CASSHIAGGPYNEQFF. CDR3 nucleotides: TGCGCCAGCAGCCATATAGCGGGAGGGCCTTACAATGAGCAGTTCTTC.

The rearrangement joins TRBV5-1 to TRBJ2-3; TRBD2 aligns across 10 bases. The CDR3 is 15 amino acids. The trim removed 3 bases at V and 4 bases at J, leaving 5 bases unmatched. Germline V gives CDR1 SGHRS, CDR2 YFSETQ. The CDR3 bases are TGCGCCAGCAGCTATAGCGGGGGGCAAGCAGATACGCAGTATTTT. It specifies CASSYSGGQADTQYF.

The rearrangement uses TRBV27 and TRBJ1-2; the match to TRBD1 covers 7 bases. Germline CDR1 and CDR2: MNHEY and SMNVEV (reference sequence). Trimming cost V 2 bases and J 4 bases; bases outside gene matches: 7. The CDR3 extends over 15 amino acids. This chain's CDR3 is CASSLSPGGSYGYTF. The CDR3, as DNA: TGTGCCAGCAGTTTAAGCCCAGGGGGGTCCTATGGCTACACCTTC.

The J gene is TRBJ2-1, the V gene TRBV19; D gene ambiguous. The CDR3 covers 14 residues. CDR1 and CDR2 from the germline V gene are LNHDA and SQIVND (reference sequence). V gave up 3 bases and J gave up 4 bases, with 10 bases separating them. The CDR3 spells CASSIYPGYNEQFF. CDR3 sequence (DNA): TGTGCCAGTAGTATTTACCCCGGGTACAATGAGCAGTTCTTC.

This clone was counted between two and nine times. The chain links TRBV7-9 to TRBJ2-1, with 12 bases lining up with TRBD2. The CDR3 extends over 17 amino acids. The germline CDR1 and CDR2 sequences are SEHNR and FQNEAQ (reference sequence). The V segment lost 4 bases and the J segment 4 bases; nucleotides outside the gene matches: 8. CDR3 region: CASSSTTSGRLYNEQFF. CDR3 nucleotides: TGTGCCAGCAGCTCCACGACTAGCGGGAGACTTTACAATGAGCAGTTCTTC.

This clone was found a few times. In DNA, the CDR3 is TGCAGCGTTGAAGGAAACAGGGTTAGTGCTTTCTTT. This translates into CSVEGNRVSAFF. This chain joins TRBV29-1 and TRBJ1-1; a weak D match, TRBD1 (6 bases). V lost 1 base to trimming and J lost 11 bases, with 14 bases between them. This CDR3 spans 12 amino acids. CDR1 is SQVTM, CDR2 ANQGSEA, per germline.

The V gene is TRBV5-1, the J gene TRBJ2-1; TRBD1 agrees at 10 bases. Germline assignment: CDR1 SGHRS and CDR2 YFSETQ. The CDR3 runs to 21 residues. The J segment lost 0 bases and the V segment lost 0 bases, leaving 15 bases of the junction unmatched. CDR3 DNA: TGCGCCAGCAGCTTGGCTTCTATCGGGACAGGGGCGATTAACTCCTACAATGAGCAGTTCTTC. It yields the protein CASSLASIGTGAINSYNEQFF.

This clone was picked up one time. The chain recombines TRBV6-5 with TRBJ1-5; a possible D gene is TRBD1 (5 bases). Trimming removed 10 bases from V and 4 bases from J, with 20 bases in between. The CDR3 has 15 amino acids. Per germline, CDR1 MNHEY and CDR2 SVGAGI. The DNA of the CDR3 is TGTGCCACCAAAACCGGGGGGGGTGGAAATCAGCCCCAGCATTTT. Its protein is CATKTGGGGNQPQHF.

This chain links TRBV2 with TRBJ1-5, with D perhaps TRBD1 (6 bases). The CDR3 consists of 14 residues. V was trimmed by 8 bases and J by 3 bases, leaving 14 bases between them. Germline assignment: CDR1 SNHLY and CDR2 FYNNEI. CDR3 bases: TGTGCCAGCTGTTTGAGGGGGAACAATCAGCCCCAGCATTTT. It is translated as CASCLRGNNQPQHF.

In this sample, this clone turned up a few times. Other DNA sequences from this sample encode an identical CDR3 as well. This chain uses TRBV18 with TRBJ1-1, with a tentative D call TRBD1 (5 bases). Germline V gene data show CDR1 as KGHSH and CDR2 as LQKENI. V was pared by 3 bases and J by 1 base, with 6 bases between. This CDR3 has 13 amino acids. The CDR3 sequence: CASSPTANTEAFF. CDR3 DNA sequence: TGTGCCAGCTCACCGACAGCGAACACTGAAGCTTTCTTT.

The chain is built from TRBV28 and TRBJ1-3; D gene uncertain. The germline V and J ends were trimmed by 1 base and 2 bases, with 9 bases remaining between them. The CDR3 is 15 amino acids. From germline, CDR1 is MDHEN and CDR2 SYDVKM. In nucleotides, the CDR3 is TGTGCCAGCAGTTTATCGGGGTTCCCTGGAAACACCATATATTTT. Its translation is CASSLSGFPGNTIYF.

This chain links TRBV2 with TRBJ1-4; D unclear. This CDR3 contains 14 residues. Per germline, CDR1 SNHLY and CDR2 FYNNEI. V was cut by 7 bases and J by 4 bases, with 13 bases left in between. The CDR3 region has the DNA TGTGCCAGCATGCGCGGGGTCAATAATGAAAAACTGTTTTTT. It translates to CASMRGVNNEKLFF.

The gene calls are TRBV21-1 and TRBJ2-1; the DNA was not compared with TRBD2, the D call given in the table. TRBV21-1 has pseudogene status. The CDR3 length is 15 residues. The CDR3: CASSKELAGEYEQFF. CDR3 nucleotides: TGTGCCAGCAGCAAAGAACTAGCGGGAGAGTATGAGCAGTTCTTC.

CDR3 coding DNA: TGTGCCAGCAGCTTAGCACCCTCGGTGGATACGCAGTATTTT. Residues: CASSLAPSVDTQYF. The rearrangement uses TRBV11-3 and TRBJ2-3; D call uncertain. Deletions cut 1 base from V and 6 bases from J, with 11 bases between. This CDR3 has 14 amino acids. Germline-derived CDR1 and CDR2 are SGHNT and YENEEA.

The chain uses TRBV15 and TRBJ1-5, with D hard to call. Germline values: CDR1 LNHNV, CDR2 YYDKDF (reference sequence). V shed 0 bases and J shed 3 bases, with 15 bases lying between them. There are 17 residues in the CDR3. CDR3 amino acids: CATSRDKSPQYNQPQHF. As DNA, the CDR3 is TGTGCCACCAGCAGAGACAAATCCCCACAGTACAATCAGCCCCAGCATTTT.

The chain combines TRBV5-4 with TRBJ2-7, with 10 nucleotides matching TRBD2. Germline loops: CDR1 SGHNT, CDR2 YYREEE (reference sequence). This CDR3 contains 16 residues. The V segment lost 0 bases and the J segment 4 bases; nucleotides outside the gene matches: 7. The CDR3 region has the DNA TGTGCCAGCAGCTTGGACGAGCGGGAGGGGGTTTACGAGCAGTACTTC. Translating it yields CASSLDEREGVYEQYF.

Here the CDR3 reads CASSLLEDRADQPQHF. In nucleotides, the CDR3 is TGCGCCAGCAGCCTACTAGAGGACAGGGCCGATCAGCCCCAGCATTTT. This chain joins TRBV4-1 and TRBJ1-5, with 8 bases lining up with TRBD1. Germline V gene sequence: CDR1 MGHRA, CDR2 YSYEKL. After removal of 4 bases from V and 5 bases from J, the junction contained 10 bases not matched to a gene. The CDR3 sequence is 16 residues long.

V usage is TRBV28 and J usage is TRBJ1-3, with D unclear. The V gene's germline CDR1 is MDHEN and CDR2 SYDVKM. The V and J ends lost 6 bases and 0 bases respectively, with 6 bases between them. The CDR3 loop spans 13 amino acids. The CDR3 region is CASRTASGNTIYF. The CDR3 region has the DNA TGTGCCAGCAGAACAGCCTCTGGAAACACCATATATTTT. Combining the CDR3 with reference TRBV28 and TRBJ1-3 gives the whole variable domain DVKVTQSSRYLVKRTGEKVFLECVQDMDHENMFWYRQDPGLGLRLIYFSYDVKMKEKGDIPEGYSVSREKKERFSLILESASTNQTSMYLCASRTASGNTIYFGEGSWLTVV.

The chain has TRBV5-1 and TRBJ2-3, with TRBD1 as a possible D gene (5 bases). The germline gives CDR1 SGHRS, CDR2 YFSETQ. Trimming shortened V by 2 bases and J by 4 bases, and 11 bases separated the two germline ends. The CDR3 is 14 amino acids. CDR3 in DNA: TGCGCCAGCAGCTTTGGGGCTGGGGCAGATACGCAGTATTTT. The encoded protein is CASSFGAGADTQYF.

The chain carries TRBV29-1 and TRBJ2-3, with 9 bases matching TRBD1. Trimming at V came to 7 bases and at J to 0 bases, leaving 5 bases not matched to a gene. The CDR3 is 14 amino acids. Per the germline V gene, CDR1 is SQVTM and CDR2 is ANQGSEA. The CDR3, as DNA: TGCAGCGCCGGGACAGGGCCTAGCACAGATACGCAGTATTTT. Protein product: CSAGTGPSTDTQYF.

This chain's CDR3 is CASSWDSSSYEQYF. CDR3 sequence (DNA): TGTGCCAGCAGCTGGGACAGCTCTTCCTACGAGCAGTACTTC. This chain links TRBV5-5 with TRBJ2-7; 7 bases match TRBD1. The germline gives CDR1 SGHKS, CDR2 YYEKEE (reference sequence). The CDR3 is 14 amino acids. The J segment lost 1 base and the V segment lost 3 bases, leaving 4 bases of the junction unmatched.

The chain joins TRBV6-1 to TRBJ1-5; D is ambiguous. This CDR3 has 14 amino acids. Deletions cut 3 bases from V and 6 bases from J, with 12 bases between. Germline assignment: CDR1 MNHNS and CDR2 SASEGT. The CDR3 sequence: CASSETQDAQPQHF. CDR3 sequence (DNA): TGTGCCAGCAGTGAGACCCAGGATGCTCAGCCCCAGCATTTT.

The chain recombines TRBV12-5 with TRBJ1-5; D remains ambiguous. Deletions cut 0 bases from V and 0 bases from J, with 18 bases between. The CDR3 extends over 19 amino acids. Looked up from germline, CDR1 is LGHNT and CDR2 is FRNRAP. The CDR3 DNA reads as TGTGCTAGTGGTTTGGTATGGGCCGGACGGGATAATAGCAATCAGCCCCAGCATTTT. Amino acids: CASGLVWAGRDNSNQPQHF.

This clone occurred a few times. The CDR3 loop reads CASSSQTSGRPDTQYF. For the CDR3, the DNA is TGTGCCAGCAGTTCACAGACTAGCGGGAGACCAGATACGCAGTATTTT. The chain employs TRBV28 and TRBJ2-3; TRBD2 matches 12 bases. The CDR3 is made up of 16 amino acids. The germline V gene has CDR1 MDHEN and CDR2 SYDVKM. The V segment lost 4 bases and the J segment 4 bases; nucleotides outside the gene matches: 6. The entire variable domain, with the rest obtained from reference TRBV28 and TRBJ2-3, is as follows: DVKVTQSSRYLVKRTGEKVFLECVQDMDHENMFWYRQDPGLGLRLIYFSYDVKMKEKGDIPEGYSVSREKKERFSLILESASTNQTSMYLCASSSQTSGRPDTQYFGPGTRLTVL.

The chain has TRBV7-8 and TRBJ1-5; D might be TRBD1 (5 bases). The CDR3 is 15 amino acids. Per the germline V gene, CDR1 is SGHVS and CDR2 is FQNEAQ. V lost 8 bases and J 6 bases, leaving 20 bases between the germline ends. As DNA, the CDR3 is TGTGCCAGCGCAAATTCCGGGGGGGTCATTCAGCCCCAGCATTTT. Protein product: CASANSGGVIQPQHF.

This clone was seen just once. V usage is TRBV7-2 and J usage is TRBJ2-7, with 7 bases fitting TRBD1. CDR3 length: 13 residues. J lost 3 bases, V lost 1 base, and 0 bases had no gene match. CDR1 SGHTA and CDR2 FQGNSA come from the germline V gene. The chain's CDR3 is CASSLGTGYEQYF. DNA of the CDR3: TGTGCCAGCAGCTTAGGGACAGGCTACGAGCAGTACTTC. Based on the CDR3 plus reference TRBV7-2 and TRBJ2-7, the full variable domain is GAGVSQSPSNKVTEKGKDVELRCDPISGHTALYWYRQSLGQGLEFLIYFQGNSAPDKSGLPSDRFSAERTGGSVSTLTIQRTQQEDSAVYLCASSLGTGYEQYFGPGTRLTVT.

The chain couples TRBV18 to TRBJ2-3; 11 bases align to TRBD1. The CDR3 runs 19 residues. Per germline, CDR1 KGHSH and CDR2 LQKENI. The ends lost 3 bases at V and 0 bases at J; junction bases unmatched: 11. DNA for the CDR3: TGTGCCAGCTCACCTCTTAGGACAGGGGGCACCTCTAGCACAGATACGCAGTATTTT. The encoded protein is CASSPLRTGGTSSTDTQYF.